The next 2 T cell receptor beta chains were all read from a single sample in a study of blood T cells in healthy people across ages. With a J-beta primer mix and a sample-barcoded 5' primer, a second PCR ran about 6 to 11 cycles. Using its own MiXCR run on the 5' RACE reads, TCRdb lists one record per CDR3 protein. The sample shows about 1.4 million distinct CDR3 sequences, around 59% of them seen only once. The sample was blood. These receptors all stem from a man between 18 and 29 years old in good health.

This clonotype was picked up one time. The chain combines TRBV6-2 or TRBV6-3 with TRBJ2-7, with no clear D. Matching the DNA end better, TRBJ2-5 makes the J call doubtful. Germline lookup yields CDR1 MNHEY and CDR2 SVGEGT. The CDR3 sequence is 12 residues long. The CDR3 DNA is TGTGCCAGCCGAAAAAGCTTGGAGACCCAGTACTTC. Translation: CASRKSLETQYF.

For the CDR3, the DNA is TGTGCCAGCACTGCCGAGACAGATTCTCTCTATGGCTACACCTTC. It codes for CASTAETDSLYGYTF. This chain joins TRBV6-6 and TRBJ1-2; D possibly corresponds to TRBD1 (5 bases). The CDR3 has 15 residues. The germline V and J ends were trimmed by 7 bases and 4 bases, with 19 bases remaining between them. Germline V CDR1 and CDR2: MNHNY, SVGAGI (reference sequence).